This T cell receptor (beta chain) came from a study of blood T cell repertoires in COVID-19. As for the study in general: The study counted Cohort 3 donors as recovered given two negative PCRs, clearance, or symptom resolution.

CDR1 is SGHNT and CDR2 is YENEEA in the germline V gene. CDR3 length equals 13 residues. The germline V and J ends were trimmed by 0 bases and 9 bases, with 9 bases remaining between them. The protocol was immunoSEQ multiplex PCR, while the TCRdb copy is restricted to in-frame clones and leaves out a portion. The table lists approximately 170,000 clones, 65% to 80% of them singletons, with 15% to 20% in the top ten. The source is a woman in her seventies in a cohort exposed to, infected with or recovered from COVID-19 (not recorded which). The sample was PBMCs or T cells enriched from blood (not recorded which). The chain couples TRBV11-3 to TRBJ2-1; D is unresolved. DNA of the CDR3: TGTGCCAGCAGCTTAGATACTCCTGGTGAGCAGTTCTTC. Amino acids: CASSLDTPGEQFF.